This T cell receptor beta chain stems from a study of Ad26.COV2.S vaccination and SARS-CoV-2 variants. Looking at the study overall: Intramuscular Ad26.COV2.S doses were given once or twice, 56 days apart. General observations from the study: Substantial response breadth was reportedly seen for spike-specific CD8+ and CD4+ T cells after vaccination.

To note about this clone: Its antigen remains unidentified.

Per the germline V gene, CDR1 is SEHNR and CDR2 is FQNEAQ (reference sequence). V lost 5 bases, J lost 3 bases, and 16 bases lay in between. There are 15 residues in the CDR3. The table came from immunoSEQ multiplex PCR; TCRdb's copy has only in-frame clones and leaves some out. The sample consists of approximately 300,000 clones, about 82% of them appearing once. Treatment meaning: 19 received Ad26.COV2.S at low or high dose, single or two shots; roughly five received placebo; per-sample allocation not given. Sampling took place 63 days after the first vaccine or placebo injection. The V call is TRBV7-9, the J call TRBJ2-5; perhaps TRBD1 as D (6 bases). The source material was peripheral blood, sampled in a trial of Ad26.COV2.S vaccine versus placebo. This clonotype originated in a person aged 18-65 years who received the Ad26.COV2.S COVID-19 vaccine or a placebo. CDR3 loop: CASSPRGISEETQYF. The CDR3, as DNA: TGTGCCAGCAGCCCGAGGGGGATAAGTGAAGAGACCCAGTACTTC.